This is a list of T cell receptor beta chains from one sample in a study of shared clonotypes between healthy human individuals. Libraries were prepared by immunoSEQ multiplex PCR; TCRdb keeps only in-frame clonotypes and omits some of them. Among approximately 2,300,000 clones listed, about nine tenths were seen once. Specimen: naive CD4+ T cells from PBMCs. The source of these receptors is a man aged 18 to 29 in good health. Some clones in this sample may be carry-over from other donors' samples. The CDR3 runs from the conserved cysteine through the conserved F or W. The order of the fields is D gene, clone size, V gene, J gene, CDR3 DNA, CDR3 protein. The D gene is left open where the match is weak. Where a row states a size, it is once, few, many or the class of an expanded clone; other rows omit it.

D: .
size: few
V: TRBV5-1
J: TRBJ2-3
DNA: TGCGCCAGCAGCTTGCCCGGCACAGATACGCAGTATTTT
CDR3: CASSLPGTDTQYF

D: TRBD2
size: .
V: TRBV28
J: TRBJ2-7
DNA: TGTGCCAGCAGTTTATGGGCCTTTAGCGGGCCGACCTACGAGCAGTACTTC
CDR3: CASSLWAFSGPTYEQYF

D: .
size: few
V: TRBV11-2
J: TRBJ1-1
DNA: TGTGCCAGCAGCTCGGCCCCCGGCAGAGAAGCTTTCTTT
CDR3: CASSSAPGREAFF

D: .
size: .
V: TRBV5-1
J: TRBJ2-1
DNA: TGCGCCAGCAGCTTGCAGCAGTTACAGTTCTTC
CDR3: CASSLQQLQFF

D: TRBD2
size: once
V: TRBV9
J: TRBJ2-7
DNA: TGTGCCAGCAGCGTTAGCGGGAGGGCCGGCTACGAGCAGTACTTC
CDR3: CASSVSGRAGYEQYF

D: TRBD1
size: .
V: TRBV7-9
J: TRBJ2-6
DNA: TGTGCCAGCAGCCTGGGACAGGGGGTGGGCAACGTCCTGACTTTC
CDR3: CASSLGQGVGNVLTF

D: TRBD2
size: .
V: TRBV30
J: TRBJ2-1
DNA: TGTGCCTGGAGTTCTCTTCAAGGACTAGCAAGTATCAATGAGCAGTTCTTC
CDR3: CAWSSLQGLASINEQFF

D: .
size: .
V: TRBV4-1
J: TRBJ1-5
DNA: TGCGCCAGCAGCCAAGATCGTCTCAGCCTTAGCAATCAGCCCCAGCATTTT
CDR3: CASSQDRLSLSNQPQHF

D: TRBD2
size: .
V: TRBV30
J: TRBJ2-1
DNA: TGTGCCTGGAGTGTACGGGGACTAGCGTCCAATGAGCAGTTCTTC
CDR3: CAWSVRGLASNEQFF

D: .
size: .
V: TRBV18
J: TRBJ2-7
DNA: TGTGCCAGCTCACCAAGGTTGGGGCGGCGGGATGCTTCGGCCGAGCAGTACTTC
CDR3: CASSPRLGRRDASAEQYF

D: TRBD2
size: once
V: TRBV30
J: TRBJ2-7
DNA: TGTGCCTGGACTTCCTCTAGCGGGAGAGGTTTCGAGCAGTACTTC
CDR3: CAWTSSSGRGFEQYF

D: .
size: .
V: TRBV12-5
J: TRBJ2-2
DNA: TGTGCTAGTGGTTTGGGGGGAGCGGGCACCGGGGAGCTGTTTTTT
CDR3: CASGLGGAGTGELFF

D: .
size: .
V: TRBV5-4
J: TRBJ1-2
DNA: TGTGCCAGCAGCTACGGCGGGGGACTCTATGGCTACACCTTC
CDR3: CASSYGGGLYGYTF

D: .
size: .
V: TRBV12-5
J: TRBJ1-1
DNA: TGTGCTAGTGGTTTGGTACGTCAGCAGGGTATTAGCACTGAAGCTTTCTTT
CDR3: CASGLVRQQGISTEAFF

D: TRBD1
size: .
V: TRBV2
J: TRBJ1-2
DNA: TGTGCCAGCAGCGAAGACAGGGGGCACGACTATGGCTACACCTTC
CDR3: CASSEDRGHDYGYTF

D: .
size: .
V: TRBV28
J: TRBJ2-7
DNA: TGTGCCAGCAGTACCGGACGGCCTATTGAGCAGTACTTC
CDR3: CASSTGRPIEQYF

D: .
size: .
V: TRBV5-8
J: TRBJ2-4
DNA: TGTGCCAGCAGCCGAGGCGGGGAGAGGAACATTCAGTACTTC
CDR3: CASSRGGERNIQYF

D: TRBD1
size: .
V: TRBV5-5
J: TRBJ2-7
DNA: TGTGCCAGCGAACAGGGGCCGGGGCCCTACGAGCAGTACTTC
CDR3: CASEQGPGPYEQYF

D: TRBD1
size: .
V: TRBV28
J: TRBJ1-4
DNA: TGTGCCAGCGGCAGGGGGTTCGAAAAACTGTTTTTT
CDR3: CASGRGFEKLFF

D: .
size: .
V: TRBV5-6
J: TRBJ2-2
DNA: TGTGCCAGCAGCTTTCAGGAGGGCGGGAACACCGGGGAGCTGTTTTTT
CDR3: CASSFQEGGNTGELFF

D: .
size: .
V: TRBV18
J: TRBJ2-1
DNA: TGTGCCAGTCACGTTACAGGAAAGTACAATGAGCAGTTCTTC
CDR3: CASHVTGKYNEQFF

D: .
size: .
V: TRBV21-1
J: TRBJ2-7
DNA: TGTGCCAGCATTCGGACAGGAGGGGGCTCCTACGAGCAGTACTTC
CDR3: CASIRTGGGSYEQYF

D: TRBD1
size: .
V: TRBV5-1
J: TRBJ2-5
DNA: TGCGCCAGCAGCTTGGTAGAGGGACAGGGATTAAGAGAGACCCAGTACTTC
CDR3: CASSLVEGQGLRETQYF

D: TRBD1
size: few
V: TRBV5-1
J: TRBJ1-5
DNA: TGCGCCAGCAGCTTGGCCGAGGGACAGAGCAATCAGCCCCAGCATTTT
CDR3: CASSLAEGQSNQPQHF

D: TRBD1
size: few
V: TRBV7-9
J: TRBJ1-1
DNA: TGTGCCAGCAGCTTAGGGGGACAGGGCCGTGGCACTGAAGCTTTCTTT
CDR3: CASSLGGQGRGTEAFF

D: TRBD1
size: few
V: TRBV2
J: TRBJ1-1
DNA: TGTGCCAGCAGTTTTACAGGGGGTGAAGCTTTCTTT
CDR3: CASSFTGGEAFF

D: .
size: .
V: TRBV9
J: TRBJ1-2
DNA: TGTGCCAGCAGCCCCAGGGACGGAGTCTATGGCTACACCTTC
CDR3: CASSPRDGVYGYTF

D: .
size: .
V: TRBV5-4
J: TRBJ2-6
DNA: TGTGCCAGCAGCTTACCTTCCTCTGGGGCCAACGTCCTGACTTTC
CDR3: CASSLPSSGANVLTF

D: TRBD2
size: .
V: TRBV5-4
J: TRBJ2-1
DNA: TGTGCCAGCAGCTTAAGCCCTAGCGGGAGGGACCCGAGTGAGCAGTTCTTC
CDR3: CASSLSPSGRDPSEQFF

D: .
size: .
V: TRBV6-4
J: TRBJ2-7
DNA: TGTGCCAGCAGTCCTGATCGTCGCCCCTACGAGCAGTACTTC
CDR3: CASSPDRRPYEQYF

D: .
size: .
V: TRBV5-1
J: TRBJ2-3
DNA: TGCGCCAGCAGCTTGCCGGGTGCCCTAGATACGCAGTATTTT
CDR3: CASSLPGALDTQYF

D: .
size: .
V: TRBV2
J: TRBJ2-7
DNA: TGTGCCAGCACCAAAAGTAGGTACGGGGATCGCTTCGTGGTGGACTTC
CDR3: CASTKSRYGDRFVVDF

D: .
size: .
V: TRBV7-2
J: TRBJ2-3
DNA: TGTGCCAGCAGCAACCTCGGGACTCGGGGTCCAGATACGCAGTATTTT
CDR3: CASSNLGTRGPDTQYF

D: .
size: .
V: TRBV19
J: TRBJ2-5
DNA: TGTGCCAGTAGGTCTGGGTCGGCCCAAGAGACCCAGTACTTC
CDR3: CASRSGSAQETQYF

D: .
size: once
V: TRBV18
J: TRBJ2-2
DNA: TGTGCCAGCTCTCTGGACAGAGGAGCCGGGGAGCTGTTTTTT
CDR3: CASSLDRGAGELFF

D: TRBD1
size: .
V: TRBV7-3
J: TRBJ2-7
DNA: TGTGCCAGCAGCCTGGGGACAGGGGTTCCCTACGAGCAGTACTTC
CDR3: CASSLGTGVPYEQYF

D: .
size: .
V: TRBV6-1
J: TRBJ1-1
DNA: TGTGCCAGCAGTTTTCAACAGGACACTGAAGCTTTCTTT
CDR3: CASSFQQDTEAFF

D: .
size: .
V: TRBV27
J: TRBJ2-1
DNA: TGTGCCAGCAGTCCGTATCTGGGCGGGATCTCCTACAATGAGCAGTTCTTC
CDR3: CASSPYLGGISYNEQFF

D: .
size: .
V: TRBV7-2
J: TRBJ1-5
DNA: TGTGCCAGCAGGTGGGGGGCGGGGAGCAATCAGCCCCAGCATTTT
CDR3: CASRWGAGSNQPQHF

D: .
size: .
V: TRBV28
J: TRBJ1-4
DNA: TGTGCCAGCAGTCCCAGGAGTATTGGAAAACTGTTTTTT
CDR3: CASSPRSIGKLFF

D: TRBD1
size: .
V: TRBV11-2
J: TRBJ2-2
DNA: TGTGCCAGCAGCCAAGACAGGGGGCTGAAGGGGGAGCTGTTTTTT
CDR3: CASSQDRGLKGELFF

D: TRBD1
size: .
V: TRBV6-5
J: TRBJ2-7
DNA: TGTGCCAGCAGTTACTCGCGGGACAGGGGCACCGGCGAGCAGTACTTC
CDR3: CASSYSRDRGTGEQYF

D: TRBD1
size: .
V: TRBV4-2
J: TRBJ1-2
DNA: TGTGCCAGCAGAAGGGACAGTAACGATGGCTACACCTTC
CDR3: CASRRDSNDGYTF

D: .
size: .
V: TRBV27
J: TRBJ1-5
DNA: TGTGCCAGCAGTTTAACGGCAGGGTTAATATTCAATCAGCCCCAGCATTTT
CDR3: CASSLTAGLIFNQPQHF

D: TRBD1
size: once
V: TRBV28
J: TRBJ1-2
DNA: TGTGCCAGCAGACGACCCGGGACAGGGGTGATTTATGGCTACACCTTC
CDR3: CASRRPGTGVIYGYTF

D: .
size: .
V: TRBV2
J: TRBJ1-5
DNA: TGTGCCAGCAGTGAGGGCCCCCAGCCCCAGCATTTT
CDR3: CASSEGPQPQHF

D: .
size: .
V: TRBV28
J: TRBJ2-7
DNA: TGTGCCAGCAGTCCCTACAGGGAACCGGACGAGCAGTACTTC
CDR3: CASSPYREPDEQYF

D: TRBD2
size: .
V: TRBV10-2
J: TRBJ2-7
DNA: TGCGCCAGCAGTCCAGCGGGGGTCGAGCAGTACTTC
CDR3: CASSPAGVEQYF

D: .
size: .
V: TRBV11-2
J: TRBJ2-5
DNA: TGTGCCAGCACCCTAGGGGGAGCGTACCAAGAGACCCAGTACTTC
CDR3: CASTLGGAYQETQYF

D: .
size: .
V: TRBV5-4
J: TRBJ1-1
DNA: TGTGCCAGCAGCCCTGGGGTAGGGATCACTGAAGCTTTCTTT
CDR3: CASSPGVGITEAFF

D: TRBD1
size: .
V: TRBV28
J: TRBJ1-1
DNA: TGTGCCAGCAGGAAGACAGGGGGAAGGAACACTGAAGCTTTCTTT
CDR3: CASRKTGGRNTEAFF

D: TRBD2
size: .
V: TRBV7-6
J: TRBJ2-5
DNA: TGTGCCAGCAGCTTAGTGGTAGCGGGAGGCTCAGAGACCCAGTACTTC
CDR3: CASSLVVAGGSETQYF

D: TRBD1
size: .
V: TRBV11-2
J: TRBJ2-5
DNA: TGTGCCAGCAGCCAATTAACAGGGGTAGAGACCCAGTACTTC
CDR3: CASSQLTGVETQYF